The 23 T cell receptor beta chains below come from one sample, sequenced in a study of blood T cell repertoires in COVID-19. Clones were read by immunoSEQ multiplex PCR, and TCRdb kept only the in-frame ones, dropping some. The sample has fewer than 500,000 clones; 85% to 90% are singletons. The source material was PBMCs or T cells enriched from blood (not recorded which). The receptors were sampled from a man younger than 45 who had recovered from COVID-19.

The chain links TRBV3-1 (or the pseudogene TRBV3-2) to TRBJ2-7; 7 nucleotides align to TRBD2. V was pared by 0 bases and J by 2 bases, with 7 bases of the junction left unmatched. Germline V lookup: CDR1 LGHDT, CDR2 YNNKEL (reference sequence). The CDR3 totals 16 residues. DNA for the CDR3: TGTGCCAGCAGCCAAGAGAGCGGGATGCCCCCCTACGAGCAGTACTTC. Protein sequence: CASSQESGMPPYEQYF.

This clone is a singleton in its sample. This sequence joins TRBV29-1 and TRBJ2-7; possible D gene TRBD1, 6 bases. The ends were cut back, 7 bases at V and 0 bases at J, with 19 bases in the middle. CDR1 SQVTM and CDR2 ANQGSEA come from the germline V gene. This CDR3 region has 15 residues. CDR3 residues: CSARTGTTFSYEQYF. The DNA of the CDR3 is TGCAGCGCACGTACCGGGACAACATTCTCCTACGAGCAGTACTTC.

The chain has TRBV6-1 and TRBJ1-3; TRBD1 is a possible D gene (6 bases). Looked up from germline, CDR1 is MNHNS and CDR2 is SASEGT. CDR3 length: 14 amino acids. V gave up 3 bases and J gave up 4 bases, with 10 bases separating them. The chain's CDR3 is CASSEGAKGNTIYF. The DNA of the CDR3 is TGTGCCAGCAGTGAGGGGGCGAAAGGAAACACCATATATTTT.

As concerns this clone: Other DNA sequences within the sample encode an identical CDR3. The CDR3 spells CASSLDRGTEAFF. The CDR3 bases are TGTGCCAGCAGTCTGGACAGGGGCACTGAAGCTTTCTTT. This chain joins TRBV27 and TRBJ1-1; 9 bases fit TRBD1. V shed 5 bases and J 4 bases; nucleotides not matched to a gene: 2. Germline CDR1 reads MNHEY; CDR2 reads SMNVEV (reference sequence). The CDR3 is made up of 13 amino acids.

The rearrangement links TRBV3-1 (or the pseudogene TRBV3-2) to TRBJ2-2; 8 bases match TRBD2. Trimming took 4 bases from V and 9 from J; bases not matched to a gene: 7. The CDR3 sequence is 14 residues long. Per the germline V gene, CDR1 is LGHDT and CDR2 is YNNKEL (reference sequence). CDR3 bases: TGTGCCAGCAGCCCGGGGACTAGGGGACGGGAGCTGTTTTTT. This translates into CASSPGTRGRELFF.

The rearrangement links TRBV18 to TRBJ2-7; 12 bases are shared with TRBD2. There are 16 residues in the CDR3. The germline V gene encodes CDR1 KGHSH and CDR2 LQKENI. Trimming at V came to 3 bases and at J to 6 bases, leaving 9 bases not matched to a gene. The CDR3: CASSPPTSGSLVEQYF. The CDR3 bases are TGTGCCAGCTCACCCCCGACTAGCGGGAGTTTGGTCGAGCAGTACTTC.

This clone was found a few times. The chain's CDR3 is CASSELPLRDEQYF. DNA of the CDR3: TGTGCCAGCAGCGAGCTCCCCTTACGGGACGAGCAGTACTTC. The rearrangement links TRBV27 to TRBJ2-7; no reliable D call. Germline V CDR1 and CDR2: MNHEY, SMNVEV (reference sequence). The ends were cut back, 6 bases at V and 5 bases at J, with 17 bases in the middle. This CDR3 is 14 amino acids long.

This chain connects TRBV29-1 to TRBJ1-2; 8 bases agree with TRBD1. Germline CDR1 reads SQVTM; CDR2 reads ANQGSEA. The CDR3 has 12 residues. V shed 4 bases and J 8 bases; nucleotides not matched to a gene: 6. The CDR3 reads CSVGQGRGGYTF. DNA for the CDR3: TGCAGCGTTGGACAGGGGCGCGGGGGCTACACCTTC.

The chain combines TRBV4-1 with TRBJ2-7, with a tentative D call TRBD2 (5 bases). Germline V gives CDR1 MGHRA, CDR2 YSYEKL. This CDR3 is built from 17 residues. The V end was cut by 1 base, the J end by 4 bases, with 20 bases between. The CDR3 DNA follows: TGCGCCAGCAGCCAAGCTTCGCTAGCTCAACGAAGTTACGAGCAGTACTTC. Protein: CASSQASLAQRSYEQYF.

This clone has a handful of counts. The chain recombines TRBV7-9 with TRBJ1-4; D ambiguous. The V end was cut by 5 bases, the J end by 4 bases, with 2 bases between. The V gene's germline CDR1 is SEHNR and CDR2 FQNEAQ (reference sequence). CDR3 size: 11 residues. The CDR3 nucleotides read TGTGCCAGCAGCCGTAATGAAAAACTGTTTTTT. Translated: CASSRNEKLFF. Using reference TRBV7-9 and TRBJ1-4 for the parts outside the CDR3, the full variable domain is DTGVSQNPRHKITKRGQNVTFRCDPISEHNRLYWYRQTLGQGPEFLTYFQNEAQLEKSRLLSDRFSAERPKGSFSTLEIQRTEQGDSAMYLCASSRNEKLFFGSGTQLSVL.

The chain is built from TRBV7-2 and TRBJ2-7; D perhaps matches TRBD2 (7 bases). Looked up from germline, CDR1 is SGHTA and CDR2 is FQGNSA. V lost 2 bases and J 3 bases, leaving 17 bases between the germline ends. This CDR3 region has 16 residues. This chain's CDR3 is CASSLRQGRENYEQYF. The CDR3, as DNA: TGTGCCAGCAGCTTACGCCAGGGGCGGGAGAACTACGAGCAGTACTTC.

CDR3 nucleotides: TGCGCCAGCAGCTCCACACAGAACATGAACACTGAAGCTTTCTTT. Protein: CASSSTQNMNTEAFF. The chain is built from TRBV5-1 and TRBJ1-1, with no clear D. CDR1 and CDR2 (germline): SGHRS, YFSETQ. The CDR3 runs to 15 residues. Trimming pared 3 bases from V and 0 bases from J, leaving 12 bases between.

The DNA for the CDR3 is TGTGCCAGCAGAAAGACAGGGGCGGGGGGCTACACCTTC. Translating it yields CASRKTGAGGYTF. V and J are TRBV27 and TRBJ1-2; 8 bases are shared with TRBD1. The length of the CDR3 is 13 residues. Germline loops: CDR1 MNHEY, CDR2 SMNVEV (reference sequence). V gave up 6 bases and J gave up 8 bases; unmatched junction bases: 8.

The chain combines TRBV28 with TRBJ1-2; D may be TRBD1 (6 bases). Germline V gene lookup returns CDR1 MDHEN and CDR2 SYDVKM. V was cut by 3 bases and J by 4 bases, with 18 bases left in between. The CDR3 loop spans 16 amino acids. The CDR3: CASSFSDRPFSYGYTF. DNA for the CDR3: TGTGCCAGCAGTTTCTCTGACAGGCCTTTTTCCTATGGCTACACCTTC.

CDR3 nucleotides: TGCGCCAGCCTTCATGGAGGGGAGGGGACCCAGTACTTC. This encodes CASLHGGEGTQYF. The chain employs TRBV5-1 and TRBJ2-5; TRBD2 matches at 7 bases. V was pared by 7 bases and J by 7 bases, with 10 bases of the junction left unmatched. The CDR3 loop spans 13 amino acids. From germline, CDR1 is SGHRS and CDR2 YFSETQ.

Regarding this clone: The same CDR3 can be traced to other DNA sequences in this sample. The chain joins TRBV5-1 to TRBJ1-1; a possible D gene is TRBD1 (5 bases). The CDR3 has 13 residues. Trimming pared 0 bases from V and 5 bases from J, leaving 8 bases between. The germline CDR1 and CDR2 sequences are SGHRS and YFSETQ. The CDR3 region is CASSLGQLTEAFF. The CDR3 bases are TGCGCCAGCAGCTTGGGACAGTTAACTGAAGCTTTCTTT.

This clone was seen just once. The chain is built from TRBV30 and TRBJ2-3; 7 bases match TRBD1. Germline CDR1 GTSNPN, CDR2 SVGIG (reference sequence). V was clipped by 5 bases and J by 7 bases; unmatched bases: 12. This CDR3 spans 14 amino acids. Written as DNA, the CDR3 is TGTGCCTGGGGATTTCGGACACAGGGGAATACGCAGTATTTT. Residues: CAWGFRTQGNTQYF.

This chain joins TRBV20-1 and TRBJ1-1, with D possibly TRBD1 on 6 matching bases. The CDR3 has 13 amino acids. Germline V gives CDR1 DFQATT, CDR2 SNEGSKA (reference sequence). V was shortened by 3 bases and J by 6 bases, with 14 bases between the two germline ends. CDR3 amino acids: CSASAGTLAEAFF. The CDR3 DNA reads TGCAGTGCTAGTGCAGGGACACTTGCTGAAGCTTTCTTT.

As for this clone: This sample also contains other DNA sequences that code for the same CDR3. The V gene is TRBV5-1, the J gene TRBJ1-4; 8 nucleotides align to TRBD1. After removal of 4 bases from V and 4 bases from J, the junction contained 3 bases not matched to a gene. This CDR3 has 14 amino acids. Germline V gives CDR1 SGHRS, CDR2 YFSETQ. The CDR3 sequence: CASSLGQGNEKLFF. The CDR3 DNA sequence: TGCGCCAGCAGCCTCGGACAGGGTAATGAAAAACTGTTTTTT.

This clone has more than one count but fewer than ten. J is TRBJ1-1 and V is TRBV10-3; D possibly corresponds to TRBD1 (6 bases). Trimming stripped 10 bases from V and 0 bases from J, with 18 bases between. Germline lookup yields CDR1 ENHRY and CDR2 SYGVKD. CDR3 length equals 15 residues. CDR3 sequence: CATLRTDLMNTEAFF. The CDR3 nucleotides are TGTGCCACTCTCCGGACAGACCTCATGAACACTGAAGCTTTCTTT.

This sequence joins TRBV30 and TRBJ2-1; D is unresolved. CDR1 is GTSNPN and CDR2 is SVGIG in the germline V gene (reference sequence). This CDR3 region has 14 residues. Deletions cut 7 bases from V and 4 bases from J, with 17 bases between. CDR3 nucleotide sequence: TGTGCCTCCGCCGCAGGTTCCCTTTACAATGAGCAGTTCTTC. It codes for CASAAGSLYNEQFF.

The chain employs TRBV11-2 and TRBJ1-1; 7 nucleotides match TRBD1. Germline CDR1 and CDR2: SGHAT and FQNNGV. With 4 bases clipped from V and 5 bases from J, the junction kept 4 bases outside the gene matches. This CDR3 has 13 amino acids. The CDR3 coding sequence is TGTGCCAGCAGCTCTACAGGGGAGACTGAAGCTTTCTTT. Its protein product is CASSSTGETEAFF. Using reference TRBV11-2 and TRBJ1-1 for the parts outside the CDR3, the full variable domain is EAGVAQSPRYKIIEKRQSVAFWCNPISGHATLYWYQQILGQGPKLLIQFQNNGVVDDSQLPKDRFSAERLKGVDSTLKIQPAKLEDSAVYLCASSSTGETEAFFGQGTRLTVV.

The CDR3 DNA follows: TGTGCCAGCAGCGTAGATTGGGGGGCAGATACGCAGTATTTT. Translation: CASSVDWGADTQYF. The gene calls are TRBV9 and TRBJ2-3, with D maybe TRBD2 (6 bases). V lost 0 bases and J lost 4, with 9 bases in between. The CDR3 covers 14 residues. Germline loops: CDR1 SGDLS, CDR2 YYNGEE.